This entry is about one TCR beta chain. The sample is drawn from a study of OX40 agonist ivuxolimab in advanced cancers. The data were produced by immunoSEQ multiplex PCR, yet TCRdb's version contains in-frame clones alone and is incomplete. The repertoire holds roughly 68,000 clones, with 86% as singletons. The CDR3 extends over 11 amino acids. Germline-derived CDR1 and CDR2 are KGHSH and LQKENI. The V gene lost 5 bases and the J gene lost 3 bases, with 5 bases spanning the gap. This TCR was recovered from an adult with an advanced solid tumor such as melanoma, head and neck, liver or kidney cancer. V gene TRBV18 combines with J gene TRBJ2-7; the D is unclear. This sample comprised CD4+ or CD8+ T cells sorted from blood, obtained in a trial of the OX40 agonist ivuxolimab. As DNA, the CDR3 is TGTGCCAGCTCAGAGAGCTACGAGCAGTACTTC. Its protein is CASSESYEQYF.